The clone carrying this TCR beta chain was seen a few times. The TCR beta CDR3 regions underwent amplification from RNA transcripts. The first-round RT-PCR employed HTBI primers together with the Qiagen OneStep RT-PCR kit. A multiplex PCR was then performed as the second round. TCRdb re-called the multiplex PCR reads with MiXCR, one entry per CDR3 protein. Among some 380,000 distinct CDR3 sequences listed, approximately 15% were seen once. After removal of 1 base from V and 3 bases from J, the junction contained 2 bases not matched to a gene. Germline assignment: CDR1 SGHDT and CDR2 YYEEEE. The length of the CDR3 is 15 residues. Physicians reached a diagnosis by relying on clinical symptoms, serum thyroxine, TRAb, thyroid ultrasound and orbital computed tomography. PBMCs were isolated by Ficoll-Paque density gradient centrifugation, using around 10 ml of fresh peripheral blood as the starting material.

The sample originates from a study of Graves' ophthalmopathy and Graves' hyperthyroidism. This receptor was identified in a woman aged 18-29 years with stable Graves' hyperthyroidism. Sequencing used peripheral blood. The J gene is TRBJ2-2, the V gene TRBV5-6; 8 bases line up with TRBD2. The CDR3 DNA reads TGTGCCAGCAGCTTGCCGGGGGGGGACACCGGGGAGCTGTTTTTT. It translates to CASSLPGGDTGELFF.